The 15 T cell receptor beta chains below were found in one sample sequenced in a study of blood T cell repertoires in COVID-19. Only in-frame clones appear in the TCRdb table, and some are missing; sequencing was by immunoSEQ multiplex PCR. Of about 11,000 clones listed, 88% are singletons. The sample comprised peripheral blood. Receptors were obtained from a human donor in a cohort sampled during active COVID-19.

The chain links TRBV4-2 to TRBJ2-3, with unresolved D. Germline V CDR1 and CDR2: LGHNA, YNFKEQ. There are 16 residues in the CDR3. V lost 0 bases and J 0 bases, leaving 10 bases between the germline ends. CDR3 sequence: CASSQDNQRSTDTQYF. The CDR3, as DNA: TGTGCCAGCAGCCAAGATAACCAGCGAAGCACAGATACGCAGTATTTT.

CDR3 protein: CASSFVTQGSYEQYF. CDR3 sequence (DNA): TGTGCCAGCAGTTTTGTCACACAGGGGAGCTACGAGCAGTACTTC. This chain joins TRBV28 and TRBJ2-7; 7 bases are a match to TRBD1. V shed 3 bases, J shed 3 bases, and the junction held 8 bases outside the gene matches. Germline V lookup: CDR1 MDHEN, CDR2 SYDVKM. This CDR3 spans 15 amino acids.

The rearrangement links TRBV19 to TRBJ2-1; 10 bases line up with TRBD2. J lost 10 bases, V lost 9 bases, and 15 bases had no gene match. CDR1 LNHDA and CDR2 SQIVND come from the germline V gene (reference sequence). The CDR3 runs 15 residues. CDR3 coding DNA: TGTGCCAGCACTGCCGGGACTAGCGCATCAGAGGAGCAGTTCTTC. As protein: CASTAGTSASEEQFF.

In this sample, this clone turned up once. V and J are TRBV5-1 and TRBJ2-5, with 7 nucleotides matching TRBD1. CDR1 is SGHRS, CDR2 YFSETQ, per germline. Unmatched junction bases numbered 11, after V lost 4 bases and J lost 5 bases. There are 15 residues in the CDR3. Here the CDR3 DNA reads TGCGCCAGCAGCAATATAAGGGGGCGAGAGGAGACCCAGTACTTC. Its protein product is CASSNIRGREETQYF. The full variable domain, completed using reference TRBV5-1 and TRBJ2-5, is KAGVTQTPRYLIKTRGQQVTLSCSPISGHRSVSWYQQTPGQGLQFLFEYFSETQRNKGNFPGRFSGRQFSNSRSEMNVSTLELGDSALYLCASSNIRGREETQYFGPGTRLLVL.

V and J are TRBV7-9 and TRBJ1-2; no firm D call. The germline gives CDR1 SEHNR, CDR2 FQNEAQ (reference sequence). The CDR3 runs to 15 residues. V lost 4 bases, J lost 2 bases, and 14 bases lay in between. CDR3 in amino acids: CASSSGLAFNYGYTF. For the CDR3, the DNA is TGTGCCAGCAGCTCCGGACTAGCCTTCAACTATGGCTACACCTTC. The complete variable domain, with remaining parts taken from reference TRBV7-9 and TRBJ1-2, reads DTGVSQNPRHKITKRGQNVTFRCDPISEHNRLYWYRQTLGQGPEFLTYFQNEAQLEKSRLLSDRFSAERPKGSFSTLEIQRTEQGDSAMYLCASSSGLAFNYGYTFGSGTRLTVV.

The rearrangement links TRBV3-1 (or the pseudogene TRBV3-2) to TRBJ2-1; 10 positions agree with TRBD2. The germline V gene encodes CDR1 LGHDT and CDR2 YNNKEL (reference sequence). After removal of 0 bases from V and 5 bases from J, the junction contained 1 base not matched to a gene. This CDR3 is 15 amino acids long. CDR3 protein: CASSQELAGNNEQFF. The CDR3 DNA reads as TGTGCCAGCAGCCAAGAACTAGCGGGAAACAATGAGCAGTTCTTC.

This rearrangement joins TRBV4-2 to TRBJ2-7, with D tentatively TRBD2 (6 bases). Between the trimmed V and J ends, which lost 1 base and 0 bases, there was a span of 16 bases. The germline V gene encodes CDR1 LGHNA and CDR2 YNFKEQ. The CDR3 is 17 amino acids. CDR3 DNA sequence: TGTGCCAGCAGCCAAGGTTTGGGGAGACTAGTCTCCTACGAGCAGTACTTC. Its protein is CASSQGLGRLVSYEQYF.

This chain links TRBV19 with TRBJ2-7; TRBD2 agrees at 13 bases. The CDR3 length is 15 residues. V shed 6 bases and J 3 bases; nucleotides not matched to a gene: 5. Germline V gene lookup returns CDR1 LNHDA and CDR2 SQIVND (reference sequence). DNA of the CDR3: TGTGCCAGTAGAGAACTAGCGGGAGGGTACTACGAGCAGTACTTC. Its protein product is CASRELAGGYYEQYF.

This clone was counted only a few times. The chain carries TRBV19 and TRBJ2-7; D may be TRBD2 (6 bases). The V gene's germline CDR1 is LNHDA and CDR2 SQIVND (reference sequence). The CDR3 consists of 14 residues. Trimming left V 1 base short and J 6 bases short, with 13 bases between. The CDR3 coding sequence is TGTGCCAGTAGTATAGGACGGGAGAGGGGCGAGCAGTACTTC. Amino acids: CASSIGRERGEQYF. Based on the CDR3 plus reference TRBV19 and TRBJ2-7, the full variable domain is DGGITQSPKYLFRKEGQNVTLSCEQNLNHDAMYWYRQDPGQGLRLIYYSQIVNDFQKGDIAEGYSVSREKKESFPLTVTSAQKNPTAFYLCASSIGRERGEQYFGPGTRLTVT.

V usage is TRBV6-2 or TRBV6-3 and J usage is TRBJ1-2; D is uncertain. CDR3 length: 15 amino acids. Trimming took 2 bases from V and 2 from J, leaving 12 bases between them. The germline V gene has CDR1 MNHEY and CDR2 SVGEGT. CDR3 sequence reads: CASSYGWKENYGYTF. DNA for the CDR3: TGTGCCAGCAGTTACGGATGGAAGGAGAACTATGGCTACACCTTC.

The V and J genes are TRBV5-4 and TRBJ2-5, with D perhaps TRBD2 (7 bases). CDR3 length: 16 amino acids. The V gene lost 4 bases and the J gene lost 2 bases, with 18 bases spanning the gap. Germline assignment: CDR1 SGHNT and CDR2 YYREEE (reference sequence). As DNA, the CDR3 is TGTGCCAGCAGCCCGGGCGGGGGCCGGGGACAAGAGACCCAGTACTTC. Its translation: CASSPGGGRGQETQYF.

The gene calls are TRBV19 and TRBJ1-5, with D uncertain. V lost 4 bases and J 0 bases, leaving 13 bases between the germline ends. The germline gives CDR1 LNHDA, CDR2 SQIVND (reference sequence). The CDR3 is made up of 16 amino acids. CDR3: CASSRTGSNSNQPQHF. The CDR3, as DNA: TGTGCCAGTAGTAGGACCGGGAGCAATAGCAATCAGCCCCAGCATTTT. Drawing the rest from reference TRBV19 and TRBJ1-5, the complete variable domain is DGGITQSPKYLFRKEGQNVTLSCEQNLNHDAMYWYRQDPGQGLRLIYYSQIVNDFQKGDIAEGYSVSREKKESFPLTVTSAQKNPTAFYLCASSRTGSNSNQPQHFGDGTRLSIL.

This chain connects TRBV28 to TRBJ1-2; possibly TRBD1 for D (5 bases). Germline V gives CDR1 MDHEN, CDR2 SYDVKM. Trimming took 6 bases from V and 4 from J, leaving 18 bases between them. The CDR3 totals 15 residues. The CDR3 DNA reads TGTGCCAGCAGCGCGGGGGGGGAAGGGAGCTATGGCTACACCTTC. Translation: CASSAGGEGSYGYTF.

V is TRBV7-7 and J is TRBJ2-7; 7 positions agree with TRBD2. Trimming at V came to 2 bases and at J to 6 bases, leaving 10 bases not matched to a gene. Germline V lookup: CDR1 SSHAT, CDR2 FNYEAQ (reference sequence). The CDR3 loop spans 15 amino acids. The CDR3 here is CASSLLPGTTSEQYF. The CDR3 coding sequence is TGTGCCAGCAGCTTATTACCCGGGACTACCAGCGAGCAGTACTTC.

This rearrangement joins TRBV24-1 to TRBJ1-2; D gene ambiguous. The CDR3 spans 13 residues. The ends were cut back, 4 bases at V and 0 bases at J, with 5 bases in the middle. Germline V CDR1 and CDR2: KGHDR, SFDVKD. The CDR3 here is CATSDRANYGYTF. Here the CDR3 DNA reads TGTGCCACCAGTGACCGGGCTAACTATGGCTACACCTTC.